Below, 7 T cell receptor beta chains from the same sample are listed, as sequenced in a study of blood T cell repertoires in COVID-19. Produced via immunoSEQ multiplex PCR; TCRdb's table is partial and in-frame only. This table has more than 95,000 clones, just over 85% appearing once. Source material: peripheral blood. The receptors were sampled from a human donor in a cohort sampled during active COVID-19.

The chain employs TRBV4-3 and TRBJ2-1, with 14 bases that match TRBD2. The V gene's germline CDR1 is LGHNA and CDR2 YSLEER. With V trimmed by 4 bases and J by 9 bases, 5 bases remained unmatched. CDR3 size: 15 residues. The CDR3 protein is CASSPGTSGRSEQFF. In nucleotides, the CDR3 is TGCGCCAGCAGCCCCGGGACTAGCGGGAGAAGTGAGCAGTTCTTC.

CDR3 amino acids: CASSPGRADEQYF. The CDR3 bases are TGTGCCAGCAGCCCCGGGAGGGCAGATGAGCAGTACTTC. V gene TRBV3-1 (or the pseudogene TRBV3-2) combines with J gene TRBJ2-7, with 8 bases that match TRBD2. J gave up 7 bases and V 4 bases, and 6 bases lay outside the gene matches. The V gene's germline CDR1 is LGHDT and CDR2 YNNKEL (reference sequence). The length of the CDR3 is 13 residues.

The gene calls are TRBV7-6 and TRBJ2-5; TRBD2 agrees at 10 bases. V gave up 3 bases and J gave up 1 base; unmatched junction bases: 2. The CDR3 loop spans 15 amino acids. CDR1 is SGHVS and CDR2 is FNYEAQ in the germline V gene. CDR3 sequence (DNA): TGTGCCAGCAGCTTTCTAGCGGGGGCCCAAGAGACCCAGTACTTC. This sequence encodes CASSFLAGAQETQYF.

This rearrangement joins TRBV9 to TRBJ1-3; no reliable D call. Germline V lookup: CDR1 SGDLS, CDR2 YYNGEE. This CDR3 is 14 amino acids long. The V end was cut by 0 bases, the J end by 3 bases, with 7 bases between. The CDR3 DNA reads TGTGCCAGCAGCGTAGGCGCGGGTGGAAACACCATATATTTT. Protein: CASSVGAGGNTIYF.

The V and J genes are TRBV9 and TRBJ2-7, with TRBD1 identical over 9 bases. From germline, CDR1 is SGDLS and CDR2 YYNGEE. There are 16 residues in the CDR3. J gave up 2 bases and V 0 bases, and 6 bases lay outside the gene matches. The CDR3 nucleotides read TGTGCCAGCAGCGTAGGAGGACAGGGGAGCGCCTACGAGCAGTACTTC. As protein: CASSVGGQGSAYEQYF.

The CDR3 DNA reads TGTGCCAGCAGGCGACCGGGACAGGGGGCGCCGACCGGGGAGCTGTTTTTT. Its translation: CASRRPGQGAPTGELFF. V usage is TRBV6-6 and J usage is TRBJ2-2; 12 bases align to TRBD1. Per germline, CDR1 MNHNY and CDR2 SVGAGI (reference sequence). The CDR3 spans 17 residues. Trimming cost V 6 bases and J 5 bases; bases outside gene matches: 10.

V usage is TRBV20-1 and J usage is TRBJ2-5, with TRBD2 identical over 7 bases. CDR1 DFQATT and CDR2 SNEGSKA come from the germline V gene (reference sequence). V shed 3 bases, J shed 5 bases, and the junction held 12 bases outside the gene matches. This CDR3 region has 15 residues. CDR3 amino acids: CSASSPSGREETQYF. The CDR3 DNA reads TGCAGTGCTAGTAGTCCTAGCGGAAGGGAGGAGACCCAGTACTTC.